Sequencing of this T cell receptor beta chain was carried out in a study of control samples from healthy donors and cancer patients. Sequenced by immunoSEQ multiplex PCR; TCRdb stores in-frame clones only, minus some. Altogether 95,000 to 100,000 clones are present, around 89% being singletons, with the ten largest covering approximately 8.3%. The ends lost 5 bases at V and 4 bases at J; junction bases unmatched: 11. The germline gives CDR1 SEHNR, CDR2 FQNEAQ (reference sequence). The CDR3 sequence is 16 residues long. Sequencing was performed on blood. V is TRBV7-9 and J is TRBJ2-4, with TRBD1 identical over 7 bases. The TCR sequence derives from a man under 40 in good health. The CDR3 region is CASSPGTVIEKNIQYF. The CDR3 nucleotides are TGTGCCAGCAGCCCGGGGACAGTCATAGAGAAAAACATTCAGTACTTC.